A single sample is the source of the 27 T cell receptor beta chains below, sequenced in a study of cytomegalovirus exposure and HLA in healthy donors. A multiplex PCR was run with 60 Vbeta primers and 13 Jbeta primers. TCRdb's table, derived via immunoSEQ multiplex PCR, lists solely in-frame clones and lacks some. The repertoire consists of about 92,000 clones, with 69% occurring once and the leading ten covering 2.7%. Sequences were obtained from PBMCs. The receptors derive from a man in his forties or fifties in good health and CMV-seronegative.

The chain has TRBV4-2 and TRBJ1-5; D might be TRBD1 (6 bases). The CDR3 has 16 residues. Trimming stripped 0 bases from V and 5 bases from J, with 14 bases between. The germline V gene encodes CDR1 LGHNA and CDR2 YNFKEQ. This chain's CDR3 is CASSQEQGRGHQPQHF. For the CDR3, the DNA is TGTGCCAGCAGCCAAGAACAGGGAAGAGGGCATCAGCCCCAGCATTTT.

This clone was picked up one time. The rearrangement joins TRBV4-2 to TRBJ1-2; D possibly corresponds to TRBD1 (5 bases). CDR1 and CDR2 (germline): LGHNA, YNFKEQ. The CDR3 sequence is 14 residues long. The V gene lost 4 bases and the J gene lost 5 bases, with 14 bases spanning the gap. CDR3 sequence (DNA): TGTGCCAGCAGCCGCAGTGAAGGGGCATATGGCTACACCTTC. The encoded protein is CASSRSEGAYGYTF.

V usage is TRBV19 and J usage is TRBJ2-6; 7 nucleotides agree with TRBD1. The CDR3 loop spans 17 amino acids. CDR1 LNHDA and CDR2 SQIVND come from the germline V gene (reference sequence). J was trimmed by 0 bases and V by 4 bases; bases with no gene match: 6. The CDR3 loop is CASSTGQPFSGANVLTF. Here the CDR3 DNA reads TGTGCCAGTAGTACGGGACAGCCTTTCTCTGGGGCCAACGTCCTGACTTTC.

The rearrangement links TRBV11-3 to TRBJ2-1, with 15 positions matching TRBD2. This CDR3 region has 18 residues. The junction had 4 bases not matched to a gene; V was cut back by 0 bases and J by 4 bases. Per the germline V gene, CDR1 is SGHNT and CDR2 is YENEEA. CDR3 sequence (DNA): TGTGCCAGCAGCTTAGATGGGGGACTAGCGGGGGGTTACAATGAGCAGTTCTTC. Protein: CASSLDGGLAGGYNEQFF.

The chain couples TRBV30 to TRBJ1-1; weak D call: TRBD1 (6 bases). The CDR3 length is 15 residues. The germline V gene encodes CDR1 GTSNPN and CDR2 SVGIG (reference sequence). V lost 2 bases and J 10 bases, leaving 23 bases between the germline ends. CDR3 coding DNA: TGTGCCTGGAGTCCACAGGGCTGGAGCGGGGCTGGAGCTTTCTTT. Protein: CAWSPQGWSGAGAFF.

The V and J genes are TRBV7-9 and TRBJ1-1; 11 nucleotides agree with TRBD1. Germline trimming cut 2 bases from V and 6 bases from J; bases unmatched to any gene: 2. This CDR3 has 14 residues. CDR1 is SEHNR and CDR2 is FQNEAQ in the germline V gene (reference sequence). The CDR3 is CASSLTGQGAEAFF. CDR3 in DNA: TGTGCCAGCAGCTTAACGGGACAGGGGGCTGAAGCTTTCTTT.

The chain employs TRBV6-5 and TRBJ2-4, with 10 bases matching TRBD1. The CDR3 extends over 15 amino acids. The ends lost 6 bases at V and 5 bases at J; junction bases unmatched: 7. The germline CDR1 and CDR2 sequences are MNHEY and SVGAGI. CDR3 coding DNA: TGTGCCAGCAGCCAAACCGGGACAGGGGAAAACATTCAGTACTTC. The encoded protein is CASSQTGTGENIQYF.

The V gene is TRBV6-6, the J gene TRBJ2-6; D is perhaps TRBD2 (6 bases). Trimming stripped 5 bases from V and 4 bases from J, with 12 bases between. CDR3 length equals 15 residues. Germline-derived CDR1 and CDR2 are MNHNY and SVGAGI (reference sequence). CDR3 coding DNA: TGTGCCAGCAGTCCCCCGGGGAGGGGGGCCAACGTCCTGACTTTC. It codes for CASSPPGRGANVLTF.

This clone was counted only a few times. This chain uses TRBV5-1 with TRBJ2-5; no definite D call. The ends were cut back, 0 bases at V and 5 bases at J, with 11 bases in the middle. Germline CDR1 reads SGHRS; CDR2 reads YFSETQ. The CDR3 contains 14 residues. CDR3 amino acids: CASSLASRFETQYF. The CDR3, as DNA: TGCGCCAGCAGCTTGGCATCTAGGTTCGAGACCCAGTACTTC.

The chain has TRBV4-2 and TRBJ1-2, with D possibly matching TRBD1 (5 bases). V was cut by 2 bases and J by 7 bases, with 17 bases left in between. In germline, CDR1 is LGHNA, CDR2 YNFKEQ. The CDR3 consists of 15 residues. The CDR3: CASSQPGEGSGGYTF. CDR3 DNA: TGTGCCAGCAGCCAACCGGGGGAGGGTTCGGGTGGCTACACCTTC.

The chain uses TRBV5-1 and TRBJ2-5; D is undetermined. The germline V gene encodes CDR1 SGHRS and CDR2 YFSETQ. Trimming removed 0 bases at V and 5 bases at J, with 8 bases between. The CDR3 is 13 residues long. DNA of the CDR3: TGCGCCAGCAGCTTGGGGGCCAGGGAGACCCAGTACTTC. This encodes CASSLGARETQYF.

V gene TRBV5-1 combines with J gene TRBJ2-5, with D tentatively TRBD1 (6 bases). The CDR3 contains 15 residues. Between the trimmed V and J ends, which lost 4 bases and 5 bases, there was a span of 18 bases. The germline CDR1 and CDR2 sequences are SGHRS and YFSETQ. DNA of the CDR3: TGCGCCAGCAGCCAGGGACAAAACCGTGGGGAGACCCAGTACTTC. Translating gives CASSQGQNRGETQYF.

This clone turned up a few times. The chain links TRBV2 to TRBJ2-3, with 9 bases aligning to TRBD2. J gave up 5 bases and V 0 bases, and 9 bases lay outside the gene matches. Germline CDR1 and CDR2: SNHLY and FYNNEI. This CDR3 is 17 amino acids long. The CDR3 bases are TGTGCCAGCAGTGAAGCTTTCATAGCGGGAGTTATAGATACGCAGTATTTT. As protein: CASSEAFIAGVIDTQYF.

The rearrangement uses TRBV6-1 and TRBJ1-4; D is perhaps TRBD1 (6 bases). In germline, CDR1 is MNHNS, CDR2 SASEGT. V was clipped by 6 bases and J by 8 bases, with 16 bases between them. The CDR3 covers 14 residues. The CDR3 sequence is CASRLTGFREKLFF. CDR3 bases: TGTGCCAGCAGACTCACAGGGTTTCGGGAAAAACTGTTTTTT.

The table lists this clone with a few counts. The J gene is TRBJ1-2, the V gene TRBV29-1; perhaps TRBD1 as D (5 bases). This CDR3 contains 13 residues. The V gene's germline CDR1 is SQVTM and CDR2 ANQGSEA. Between the trimmed V and J ends, which lost 4 bases and 4 bases, there was a span of 13 bases. Written as DNA, the CDR3 is TGCAGCGTTGGACCGACAGCGGGCTATGGCTACACCTTC. It is translated as CSVGPTAGYGYTF.

This clone came up once. The chain recombines TRBV7-8 with TRBJ2-3, with D perhaps TRBD1 (6 bases). The CDR3 is 13 amino acids. V was trimmed by 5 bases and J by 3 bases, leaving 9 bases between them. The germline CDR1 and CDR2 sequences are SGHVS and FQNEAQ. CDR3 sequence: CASSGTGTDTQYF. DNA of the CDR3: TGTGCCAGCAGCGGCACAGGGACAGATACGCAGTATTTT.

This rearrangement joins TRBV5-1 to TRBJ2-3; 8 positions match TRBD1. The CDR3 length is 16 residues. The trim removed 4 bases at V and 3 bases at J, leaving 10 bases unmatched. Germline loops: CDR1 SGHRS, CDR2 YFSETQ. The CDR3 sequence is CASSPPGQAGTDTQYF. The CDR3 region has the DNA TGCGCCAGCAGCCCCCCGGGACAGGCTGGGACAGATACGCAGTATTTT.

The chain carries TRBV5-1 and TRBJ1-2; possibly TRBD1 for D (5 bases). In germline, CDR1 is SGHRS, CDR2 YFSETQ. This CDR3 spans 14 amino acids. V lost 4 bases and J 8 bases, leaving 18 bases between the germline ends. DNA of the CDR3: TGCGCCAGCAGCACCGGGACTCCTACGATGGGCTACACCTTC. This codes for CASSTGTPTMGYTF.

This clone has a handful of counts. In DNA form, the CDR3 reads TGTGCCAGCAACCCTCGGCAAGGAGGGGGCAATCAGCCCCAGCATTTT. Translation: CASNPRQGGGNQPQHF. J is TRBJ1-5 and V is TRBV6-6, with D possibly being TRBD1 (5 bases). CDR1 MNHNY and CDR2 SVGAGI come from the germline V gene (reference sequence). Between the trimmed V and J ends, which lost 7 bases and 2 bases, there was a span of 18 bases. This CDR3 has 16 amino acids.

The rearrangement links TRBV6-1 to TRBJ1-6; D not certain. Trimming cost V 0 bases and J 3 bases, with 9 bases left between them. Germline lookup yields CDR1 MNHNS and CDR2 SASEGT. The CDR3 covers 16 residues. The CDR3 here is CASSEAAAVYNSPLHF. CDR3 DNA: TGTGCCAGCAGTGAAGCCGCGGCAGTCTATAATTCACCCCTCCACTTT.

This clone appeared a single time. The gene calls are TRBV7-9 and TRBJ2-3, with TRBD2 matching over 9 bases. V trimming: 5 bases; J trimming: 0 bases; junction bases outside the gene matches: 6. The CDR3 is made up of 16 amino acids. Germline values: CDR1 SEHNR, CDR2 FQNEAQ (reference sequence). CDR3 nucleotide sequence: TGTGCCAGCAGCGAGCGACTAGCGGAGAGCACAGATACGCAGTATTTT. Translated: CASSERLAESTDTQYF. Full variable domain (missing parts from reference TRBV7-9 and TRBJ2-3): DTGVSQNPRHKITKRGQNVTFRCDPISEHNRLYWYRQTLGQGPEFLTYFQNEAQLEKSRLLSDRFSAERPKGSFSTLEIQRTEQGDSAMYLCASSERLAESTDTQYFGPGTRLTVL.

The rearrangement joins TRBV2 to TRBJ2-7; TRBD1 matches 7 bases. Trimming at V came to 5 bases and at J to 1 base, leaving 2 bases not matched to a gene. The CDR3 is 13 amino acids. Per germline, CDR1 SNHLY and CDR2 FYNNEI. The CDR3 sequence is CASSLQGSYEQYF. CDR3 sequence (DNA): TGTGCCAGCAGTCTACAGGGGTCCTACGAGCAGTACTTC.

The chain couples TRBV7-2 to TRBJ2-7; 9 bases are shared with TRBD1. V dropped 1 base and J dropped 1; count of bases not matched to a gene: 8. There are 17 residues in the CDR3. Per the germline V gene, CDR1 is SGHTA and CDR2 is FQGNSA. The CDR3 here is CASSLVTGTGRSYEQYF. CDR3 DNA: TGTGCCAGCAGCTTAGTCACCGGGACAGGGAGGTCCTACGAGCAGTACTTC.

The chain has TRBV29-1 and TRBJ2-3, with 10 bases aligning to TRBD1. The CDR3 sequence is 14 residues long. Germline values: CDR1 SQVTM, CDR2 ANQGSEA. The trim removed 4 bases at V and 2 bases at J, leaving 3 bases unmatched. CDR3: CSVAGQGDTDTQYF. Written as DNA, the CDR3 is TGCAGCGTTGCTGGACAGGGGGACACAGATACGCAGTATTTT.

The chain recombines TRBV2 with TRBJ1-2, with 7 nucleotides matching TRBD1. The CDR3 is 13 residues long. Germline values: CDR1 SNHLY, CDR2 FYNNEI. With 9 bases clipped from V and 4 bases from J, the junction kept 8 bases outside the gene matches. CDR3 sequence (DNA): TGTGCCAGTAGACAGGGTACGTCCTATGGCTACACCTTC. Residues: CASRQGTSYGYTF.

CDR3 loop: CASRDRRDFQETQYF. The CDR3 DNA reads as TGTGCCAGCAGAGACCGCCGGGACTTTCAAGAGACCCAGTACTTC. This chain connects TRBV11-2 to TRBJ2-5, with TRBD2 as a possible D gene (6 bases). Per the germline V gene, CDR1 is SGHAT and CDR2 is FQNNGV. This CDR3 region has 15 residues. V gave up 6 bases and J gave up 2 bases, with 16 bases separating them.

The chain uses TRBV5-6 and TRBJ2-1; 7 nucleotides agree with TRBD1. The CDR3 length is 13 residues. Germline V lookup: CDR1 SGHDT, CDR2 YYEEEE. With 4 bases clipped from V and 14 bases from J, the junction kept 12 bases outside the gene matches. This CDR3 reads CASSPSTTGSKFF. CDR3 DNA sequence: TGTGCCAGCAGCCCCTCAACGACAGGGTCGAAGTTCTTC. Looking up the rest from reference TRBV5-6 and TRBJ2-1 gives the full variable domain: DAGVTQSPTHLIKTRGQQVTLRCSPKSGHDTVSWYQQALGQGPQFIFQYYEEEERQRGNFPDRFSGHQFPNYSSELNVNALLLGDSALYLCASSPSTTGSKFFGPGTRLTVL.